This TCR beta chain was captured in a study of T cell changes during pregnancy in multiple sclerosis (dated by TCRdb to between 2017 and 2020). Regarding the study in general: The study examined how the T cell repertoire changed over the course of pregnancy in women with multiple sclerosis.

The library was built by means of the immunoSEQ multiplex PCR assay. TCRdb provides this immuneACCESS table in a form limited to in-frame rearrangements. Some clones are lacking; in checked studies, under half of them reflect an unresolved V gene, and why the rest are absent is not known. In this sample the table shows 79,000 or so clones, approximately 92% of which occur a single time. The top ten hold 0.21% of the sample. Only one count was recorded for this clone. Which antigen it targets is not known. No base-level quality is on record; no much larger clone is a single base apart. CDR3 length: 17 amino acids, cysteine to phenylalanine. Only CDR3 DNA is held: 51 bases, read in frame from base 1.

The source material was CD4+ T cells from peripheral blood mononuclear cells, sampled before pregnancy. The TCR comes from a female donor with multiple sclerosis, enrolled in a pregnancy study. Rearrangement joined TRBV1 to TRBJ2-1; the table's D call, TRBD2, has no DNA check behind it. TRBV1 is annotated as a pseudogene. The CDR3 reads CTRGGGGRPPRRNEQFF. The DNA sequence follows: TGCACCCGCGGGGGGGGCGGGAGGCCCCCAAGGAGGAATGAGCAGTTCTTC.